This TCR beta chain originates from a study of PD-1 blockade in classical Hodgkin lymphoma. Study-wide results and limits: Compared with healthy donors, newly diagnosed patients reportedly showed lower baseline TCR diversity.

Produced via immunoSEQ multiplex PCR; TCRdb's table is partial and in-frame only. The sample records about 97,000 clones, approximately 80% being singletons. CDR1 and CDR2 (germline): SGHRS, YFSETQ. The CDR3 is 16 amino acids. V lost 4 bases and J lost 0; bases outside the gene matches: 10. Patients all relapsed after autologous stem cell transplantation, and there was variation in brentuximab vedotin exposure. As to this clone: Its target is not known.

The source of this sequence is a human donor with classical Hodgkin lymphoma. The chain links TRBV5-1 to TRBJ2-7; 7 bases align to TRBD2. Sequenced material: peripheral blood mononuclear cells (PBMCs), taken at baseline. For the CDR3, the DNA is TGCGCCAGCAGCATTTCTAGCGGAGAAGGCTCCTACGAGCAGTACTTC. It translates to CASSISSGEGSYEQYF.